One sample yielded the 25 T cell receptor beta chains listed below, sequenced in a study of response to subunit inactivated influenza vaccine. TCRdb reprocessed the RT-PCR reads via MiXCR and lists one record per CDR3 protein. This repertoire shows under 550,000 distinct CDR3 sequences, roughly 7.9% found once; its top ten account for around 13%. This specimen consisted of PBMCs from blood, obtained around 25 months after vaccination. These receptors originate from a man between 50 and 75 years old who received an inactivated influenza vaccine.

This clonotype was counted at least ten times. The CDR3 DNA reads as TGCGCCAGCAGCCCGTCAGGGCCGCTGAGCGGGGGGGTAAGCACAGATACGCAGTATTTT. Protein product: CASSPSGPLSGGVSTDTQYF. The gene calls are TRBV5-1 and TRBJ2-3, with 10 bases aligning to TRBD2. The CDR3 covers 20 residues. With V trimmed by 4 bases and J by 0 bases, 17 bases remained unmatched. CDR1 and CDR2 (germline): SGHRS, YFSETQ.

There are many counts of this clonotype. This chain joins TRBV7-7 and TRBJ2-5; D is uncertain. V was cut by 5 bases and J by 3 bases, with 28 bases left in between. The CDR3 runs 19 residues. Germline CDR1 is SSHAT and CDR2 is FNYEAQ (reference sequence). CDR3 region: CASSPAAVGIVSLEETQYF. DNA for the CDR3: TGTGCCAGCAGCCCCGCTGCGGTTGGGATCGTATCTCTAGAAGAGACCCAGTACTTC.

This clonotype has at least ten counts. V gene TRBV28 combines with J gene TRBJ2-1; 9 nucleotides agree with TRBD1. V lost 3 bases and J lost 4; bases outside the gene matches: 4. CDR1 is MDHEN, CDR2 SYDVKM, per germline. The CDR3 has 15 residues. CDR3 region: CASSFSGTGYNEQFF. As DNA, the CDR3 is TGTGCCAGCAGTTTCTCCGGGACAGGGTACAATGAGCAGTTCTTC.

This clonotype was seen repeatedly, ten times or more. The CDR3 loop reads CASSRTSGRYNEQFF. Here the CDR3 DNA reads TGTGCCAGCAGCCGGACTAGCGGGAGGTACAATGAGCAGTTCTTC. V usage is TRBV7-8 and J usage is TRBJ2-1, with 14 bases that match TRBD2. This CDR3 has 15 amino acids. Germline V gene data show CDR1 as SGHVS and CDR2 as FQNEAQ. V gave up 5 bases and J gave up 4 bases; unmatched junction bases: 1.

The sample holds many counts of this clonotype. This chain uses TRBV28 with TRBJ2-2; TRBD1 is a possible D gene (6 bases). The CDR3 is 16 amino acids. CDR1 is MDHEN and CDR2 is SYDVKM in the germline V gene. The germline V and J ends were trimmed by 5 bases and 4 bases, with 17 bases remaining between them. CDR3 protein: CASSLGQSFGTGELFF. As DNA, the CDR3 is TGTGCCAGCAGTCTGGGACAATCCTTCGGCACCGGGGAGCTGTTTTTT.

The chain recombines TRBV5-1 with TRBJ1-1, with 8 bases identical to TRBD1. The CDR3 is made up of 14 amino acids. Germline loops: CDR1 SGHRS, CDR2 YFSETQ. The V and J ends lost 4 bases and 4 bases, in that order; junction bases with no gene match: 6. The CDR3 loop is CASSAHDRGTEAFF. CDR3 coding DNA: TGCGCCAGCAGCGCACACGACAGGGGCACTGAAGCTTTCTTT.

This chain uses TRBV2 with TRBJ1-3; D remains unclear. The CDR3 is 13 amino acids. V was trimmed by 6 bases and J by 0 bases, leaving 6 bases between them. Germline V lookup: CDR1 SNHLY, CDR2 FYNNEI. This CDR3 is CASRARSGNTIYF. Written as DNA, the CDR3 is TGTGCCAGCAGGGCCCGCTCTGGAAACACCATATATTTT.

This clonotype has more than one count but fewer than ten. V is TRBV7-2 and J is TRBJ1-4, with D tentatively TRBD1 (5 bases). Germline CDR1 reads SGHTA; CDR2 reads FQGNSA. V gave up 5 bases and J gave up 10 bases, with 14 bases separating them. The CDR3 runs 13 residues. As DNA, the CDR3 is TGTGCCAGCAGCCCCACCCCGGGGGGAAAACTGTTTTTT. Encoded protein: CASSPTPGGKLFF.

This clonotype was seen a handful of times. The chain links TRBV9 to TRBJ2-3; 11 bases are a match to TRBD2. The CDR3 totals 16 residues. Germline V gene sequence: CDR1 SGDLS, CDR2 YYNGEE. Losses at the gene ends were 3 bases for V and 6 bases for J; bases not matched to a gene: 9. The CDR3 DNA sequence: TGTGCCAGCAGCGCCGGGACTAGCGGACCAACGGATACGCAGTATTTT. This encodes CASSAGTSGPTDTQYF.

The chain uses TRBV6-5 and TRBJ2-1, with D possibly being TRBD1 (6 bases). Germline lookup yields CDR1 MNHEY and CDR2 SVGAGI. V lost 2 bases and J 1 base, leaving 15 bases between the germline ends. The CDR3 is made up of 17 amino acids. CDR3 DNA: TGTGCCAGCAGTTACCACCGATCACAGGGTTCCTACAATGAGCAGTTCTTC. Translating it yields CASSYHRSQGSYNEQFF.

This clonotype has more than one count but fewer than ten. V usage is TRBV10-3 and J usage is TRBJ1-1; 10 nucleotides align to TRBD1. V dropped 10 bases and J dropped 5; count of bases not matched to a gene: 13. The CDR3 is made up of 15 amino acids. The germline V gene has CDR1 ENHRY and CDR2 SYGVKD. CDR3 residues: CATHPTGGRGTEAFF. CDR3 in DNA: TGTGCCACCCATCCGACAGGGGGCAGGGGTACTGAAGCTTTCTTT.

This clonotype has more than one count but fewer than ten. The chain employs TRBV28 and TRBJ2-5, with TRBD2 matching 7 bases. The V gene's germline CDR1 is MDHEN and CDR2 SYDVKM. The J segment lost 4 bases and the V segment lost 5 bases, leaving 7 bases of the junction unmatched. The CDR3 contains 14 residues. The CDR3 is CASSQSSGRETQYF. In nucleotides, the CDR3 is TGTGCCAGCAGTCAATCTAGCGGCAGAGAGACCCAGTACTTC.

The CDR3 DNA is TGCAGTGCTCTAACAGGGGTCTCCTACGAGCAGTACTTC. Residues: CSALTGVSYEQYF. The V call is TRBV20-1, the J call TRBJ2-7; 7 nucleotides match TRBD1. Per the germline V gene, CDR1 is DFQATT and CDR2 is SNEGSKA (reference sequence). The CDR3 loop spans 13 amino acids. V lost 5 bases to trimming and J lost 0 bases; unmatched junction nucleotides: 4.

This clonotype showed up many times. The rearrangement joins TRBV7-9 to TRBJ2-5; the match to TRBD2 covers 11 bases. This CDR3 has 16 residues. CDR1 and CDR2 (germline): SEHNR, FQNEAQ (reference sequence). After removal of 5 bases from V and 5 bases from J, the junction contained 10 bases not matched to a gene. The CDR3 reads CASSPSLAGGQETQYF. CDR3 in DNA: TGTGCCAGCAGCCCTTCATTAGCGGGAGGGCAGGAGACCCAGTACTTC.

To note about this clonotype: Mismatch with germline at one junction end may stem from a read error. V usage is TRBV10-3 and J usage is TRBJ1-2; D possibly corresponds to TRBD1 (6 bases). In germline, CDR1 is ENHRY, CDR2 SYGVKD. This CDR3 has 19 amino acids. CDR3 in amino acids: CAISASERRDTSLLHGYTF. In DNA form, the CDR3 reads TGTGCTATCAGTGCCTCGGAGCGCCGGGACACTTCTCTATTGCATGGCTACACCTTC.

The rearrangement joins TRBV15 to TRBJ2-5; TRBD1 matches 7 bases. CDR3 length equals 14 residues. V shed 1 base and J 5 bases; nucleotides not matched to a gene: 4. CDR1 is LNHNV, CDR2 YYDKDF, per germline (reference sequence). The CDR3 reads CATSRGQGAETQYF. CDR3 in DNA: TGTGCCACCAGCAGAGGACAGGGAGCGGAGACCCAGTACTTC.

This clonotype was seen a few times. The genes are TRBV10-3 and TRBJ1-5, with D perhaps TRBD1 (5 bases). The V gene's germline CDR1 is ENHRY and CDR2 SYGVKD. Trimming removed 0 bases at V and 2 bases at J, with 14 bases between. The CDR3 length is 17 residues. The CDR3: CAISESKGQGGNQPQHF. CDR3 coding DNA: TGTGCCATCAGTGAGTCGAAAGGGCAGGGAGGCAATCAGCCCCAGCATTTT.

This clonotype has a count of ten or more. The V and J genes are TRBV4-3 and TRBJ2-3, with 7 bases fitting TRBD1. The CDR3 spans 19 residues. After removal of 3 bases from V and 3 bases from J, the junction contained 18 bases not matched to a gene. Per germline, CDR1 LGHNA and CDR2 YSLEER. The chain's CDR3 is CASSQDPPTGPEVTDTQYF. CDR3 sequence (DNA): TGCGCCAGCAGCCAGGATCCCCCGACAGGGCCGGAGGTTACAGATACGCAGTATTTT.

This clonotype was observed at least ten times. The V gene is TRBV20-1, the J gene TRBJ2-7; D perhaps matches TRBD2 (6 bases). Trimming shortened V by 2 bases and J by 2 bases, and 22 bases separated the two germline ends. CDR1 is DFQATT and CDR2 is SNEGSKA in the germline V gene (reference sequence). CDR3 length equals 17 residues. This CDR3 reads CSARIAYAGRNPYEQYF. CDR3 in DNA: TGCAGTGCTAGAATCGCGTATGCAGGGAGGAATCCCTACGAGCAGTACTTC.

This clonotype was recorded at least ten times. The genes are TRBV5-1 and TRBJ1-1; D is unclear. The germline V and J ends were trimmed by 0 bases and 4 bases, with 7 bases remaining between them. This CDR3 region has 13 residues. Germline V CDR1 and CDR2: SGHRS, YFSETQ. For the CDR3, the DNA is TGCGCCAGCAGCTTGGATTGGGGCACTGAAGCTTTCTTT. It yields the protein CASSLDWGTEAFF. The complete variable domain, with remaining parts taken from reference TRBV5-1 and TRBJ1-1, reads KAGVTQTPRYLIKTRGQQVTLSCSPISGHRSVSWYQQTPGQGLQFLFEYFSETQRNKGNFPGRFSGRQFSNSRSEMNVSTLELGDSALYLCASSLDWGTEAFFGQGTRLTVV.

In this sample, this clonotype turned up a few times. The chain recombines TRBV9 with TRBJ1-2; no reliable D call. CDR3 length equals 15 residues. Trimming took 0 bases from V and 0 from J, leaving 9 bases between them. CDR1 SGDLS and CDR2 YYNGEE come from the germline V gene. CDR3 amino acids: CASSVAPASNYGYTF. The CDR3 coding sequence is TGTGCCAGCAGCGTAGCCCCCGCATCTAACTATGGCTACACCTTC.

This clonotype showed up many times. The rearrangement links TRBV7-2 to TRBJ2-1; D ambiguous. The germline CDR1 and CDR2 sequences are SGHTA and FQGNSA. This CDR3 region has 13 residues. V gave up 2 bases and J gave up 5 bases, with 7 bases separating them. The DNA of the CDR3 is TGTGCCAGCAGCTTACTCCAGAACAATGAGCAGTTCTTC. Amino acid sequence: CASSLLQNNEQFF.

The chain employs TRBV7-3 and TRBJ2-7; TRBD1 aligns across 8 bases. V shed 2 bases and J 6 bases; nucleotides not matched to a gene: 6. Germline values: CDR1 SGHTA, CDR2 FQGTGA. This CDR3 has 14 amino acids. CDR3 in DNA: TGTGCCAGCAGCTTAGGCCAGGGGGCAGGCGAGCAGTACTTC. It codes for CASSLGQGAGEQYF.

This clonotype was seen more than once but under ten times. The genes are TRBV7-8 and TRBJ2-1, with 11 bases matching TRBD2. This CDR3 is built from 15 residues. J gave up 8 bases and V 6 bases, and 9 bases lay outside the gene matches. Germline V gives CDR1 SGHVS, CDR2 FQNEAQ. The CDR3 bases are TGTGCCAGCAGAACCGGGACTAGCGGCTCATATGAGCAGTTCTTC. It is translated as CASRTGTSGSYEQFF.

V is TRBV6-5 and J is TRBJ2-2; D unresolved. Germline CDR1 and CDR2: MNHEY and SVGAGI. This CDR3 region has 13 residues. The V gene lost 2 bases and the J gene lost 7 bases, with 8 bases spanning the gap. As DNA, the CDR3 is TGTGCCAGCAGTTACCAACTTGGCGGGGAGCTGTTTTTT. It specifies CASSYQLGGELFF.